This T cell receptor beta chain was recovered during a study of cytomegalovirus exposure and HLA in healthy donors. The study's findings and limits: The study labeled under 200 TCR beta chains cytomegalovirus-associated. HLA alleles were associated with 17,000 or so TCR beta sequences in a later analysis at 0.05 false discovery rate.

The PCR had 60 Vbeta and 13 Jbeta primers. Using immunoSEQ multiplex PCR, the repertoire was profiled, and TCRdb retains in-frame clones only, with some absent. The sample includes around 190,000 clones, 85% to 90% of them seen just once. As concerns this clone: Its antigen is as yet unknown.

From germline, CDR1 is LNHDA and CDR2 SQIVND (reference sequence). Trimming removed 3 bases from V and 6 bases from J; junction bases left unmatched: 4. CDR3 length equals 14 residues. This receptor was taken from a woman aged 18-29 years in good health and CMV-seronegative. V and J are TRBV19 and TRBJ2-4, with TRBD2 matching 8 bases. The sample was PBMCs. The CDR3, as DNA: TGTGCCAGTAGTATCAGGCTAGCGGGAAACATTCAGTACTTC. This translates into CASSIRLAGNIQYF.